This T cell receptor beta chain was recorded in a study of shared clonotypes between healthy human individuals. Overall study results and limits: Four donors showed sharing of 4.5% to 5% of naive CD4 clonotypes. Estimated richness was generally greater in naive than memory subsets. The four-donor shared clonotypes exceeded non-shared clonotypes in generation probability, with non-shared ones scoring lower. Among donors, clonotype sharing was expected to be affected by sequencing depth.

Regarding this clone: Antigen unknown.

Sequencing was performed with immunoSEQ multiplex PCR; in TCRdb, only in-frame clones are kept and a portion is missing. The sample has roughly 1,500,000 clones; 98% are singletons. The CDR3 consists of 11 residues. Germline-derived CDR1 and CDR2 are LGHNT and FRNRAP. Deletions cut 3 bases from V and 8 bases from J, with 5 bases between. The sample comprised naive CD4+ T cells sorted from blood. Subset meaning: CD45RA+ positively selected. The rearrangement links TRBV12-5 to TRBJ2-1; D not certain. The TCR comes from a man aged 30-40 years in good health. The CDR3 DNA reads TGTGCTAGTGGTTTCGGATATGAGCAGTTCTTC. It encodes CASGFGYEQFF.